The rows below give T cell receptor beta chains drawn from one sample of a study of cytomegalovirus exposure and HLA in healthy donors. Using immunoSEQ multiplex PCR, the repertoire was profiled, and TCRdb retains in-frame clones only, with some absent. The sample lists about 200,000 clones, approximately 80% occurring once. The sequencing sample was made of PBMCs. The source is a girl aged 5 to 17 in good health and CMV-seronegative. The CDR3 runs from the conserved cysteine through the conserved F or W. D genes are given only for firm matches. Some rows mark clone size as missing; the rest say once, few, many or name a class of expanded clone.

once	-	TRBJ2-1	TRBV7-6	TGTGCCAGCAGCTTAGATAGCCTAGCGACTGAGCAGTTCTTC	CASSLDSLATEQFF
-	TRBD2	TRBJ2-2	TRBV29-1	TGCAGCGTTCGAGCGGGGGGGCCCGGGGAGCTGTTTTTT	CSVRAGGPGELFF
few	-	TRBJ1-1	TRBV19	TGTGCCAGTACCGATCTACCCGGGGGGACTGAAGCTTTCTTT	CASTDLPGGTEAFF
-	-	TRBJ1-5	TRBV6-1	TGTGCCAGCAGTGAGGTCATTTATGGGGCTCAGCCCCAGCATTTT	CASSEVIYGAQPQHF
-	-	TRBJ1-1	TRBV6-5	TGTGCCAGCAGTTACACGGACCTTTGGGAGGGTGAAGCTTTCTTT	CASSYTDLWEGEAFF
-	TRBD1	TRBJ1-2	TRBV4-2	TGTGCCAGCAGCCCAACGTGGACAGGGGATTTCTATGGCTACACCTTC	CASSPTWTGDFYGYTF
-	-	TRBJ1-6	TRBV28	TGTGCCAGCAGCCCTAATGGTTCACCCCTCCACTTT	CASSPNGSPLHF
once	-	TRBJ2-5	TRBV18	TGTGCCAGCTCAAGGTCCCTACTAGCCCGGGAAGAGACCCAGTACTTC	CASSRSLLAREETQYF
few	TRBD1	TRBJ1-2	TRBV7-2	TGTGCCAGCAGCTTACAGGGGGGCTATGGCTACACCTTC	CASSLQGGYGYTF
-	-	TRBJ1-5	TRBV2	TGTGCCAGCAGTGAAGAGTCAGGTAGACAGCCCCAGCATTTT	CASSEESGRQPQHF
-	-	TRBJ2-1	TRBV4-3	TGCGCCAGCAGCCAAGATAACGGGAACAATGAGCAGTTCTTC	CASSQDNGNNEQFF
-	-	TRBJ1-5	TRBV2	TGTGCCAGCAAACAGGATAGCAATCAGCCCCAGCATTTT	CASKQDSNQPQHF
-	-	TRBJ2-3	TRBV19	TGTGCCAGTAAGGCGGGGCCAGGAGATACGCAGTATTTT	CASKAGPGDTQYF
-	-	TRBJ2-2	TRBV6-5	TGTGCCAGCAGCTCAGTCGGGGAGCTGTTTTTT	CASSSVGELFF
-	TRBD1	TRBJ1-4	TRBV29-1	TGCAGCGTGAGGGACAGCCGCCTGTTTTTT	CSVRDSRLFF
-	TRBD2	TRBJ2-7	TRBV6-5	TGTGCCAGCAGCCGTACTAGCGGGGGAGCCTACGAGCAGTACTTC	CASSRTSGGAYEQYF
-	-	TRBJ1-3	TRBV30	TGTGCCTACCGGGGTGGCGGAAACACCATATATTTT	CAYRGGGNTIYF
-	TRBD1	TRBJ1-5	TRBV27	TGTGCCAGCAGTTTATGGGGGGGACAGGGGTTACAGCCCCAGCATTTT	CASSLWGGQGLQPQHF
-	-	TRBJ1-1	TRBV2	TGTGCCAGCAGGTCGCCATACTACAGGGCGGTGAACACTGAAGCTTTCTTT	CASRSPYYRAVNTEAFF
-	TRBD2	TRBJ2-7	TRBV27	TGTGCCAGCAGATCTCACGGACTAGCGGGCTACGAGCAGTACTTC	CASRSHGLAGYEQYF
once	-	TRBJ2-5	TRBV19	TGTGCCAGTAGTACGTTTAGCATCGGGACCCAGTACTTC	CASSTFSIGTQYF
-	-	TRBJ2-1	TRBV5-1	TGCGCCAGCAGCCTAGGACAGGGAGGGCATTTGGAGCAGTTCTTC	CASSLGQGGHLEQFF
-	-	TRBJ1-1	TRBV28	TGTGCCAGCAGTTTTCGGGTTAACACTGAAGCTTTCTTT	CASSFRVNTEAFF
-	-	TRBJ1-5	TRBV6-1	TGTGCCAGCAGGGGACATGGGATTAATCAGCCCCAGCATTTT	CASRGHGINQPQHF
-	-	TRBJ2-7	TRBV29-1	TGCAGCGTTGCAACAGGGCAAGTTGACGAGCAGTACTTC	CSVATGQVDEQYF
few	TRBD1	TRBJ1-5	TRBV5-6	TGTGCCAGCAGCTCGACAGGGTACAATCAGCCCCAGCATTTT	CASSSTGYNQPQHF
-	-	TRBJ2-2	TRBV2	TGTGCCAGCCTTCTCACCGGGGAGCTGTTTTTT	CASLLTGELFF
-	-	TRBJ1-5	TRBV30	TGTGCCTGGAGCTCTTCGACTGCTCAGCCCCAGCATTTT	CAWSSSTAQPQHF
-	TRBD2	TRBJ2-1	TRBV2	TGTGCCAGCAGAAGGACTAGCGGAAATGAGCAGTTCTTC	CASRRTSGNEQFF
-	TRBD1	TRBJ1-5	TRBV2	TGTGCCAGCAGTGAAGGGGGACAGATCTTCAATCAGCCCCAGCATTTT	CASSEGGQIFNQPQHF
-	-	TRBJ1-5	TRBV6-5	TGTGCCAGCAGTCCACAGGGATATAGCAATCAGCCCCAGCATTTT	CASSPQGYSNQPQHF
-	-	TRBJ2-1	TRBV28	TGTGCCAGCAGTCCCGACAGGTCCTACAATGAGCAGTTCTTC	CASSPDRSYNEQFF
-	TRBD1	TRBJ2-7	TRBV6-5	TGTGCCAGCAGATATACCGGGACAGGGTCCTACGAGCAGTACTTC	CASRYTGTGSYEQYF
-	-	TRBJ1-5	TRBV10-3	TGTGCCATCAGTGAAGGTGGGGGCGTCGGCAATCAGCCCCAGCATTTT	CAISEGGGVGNQPQHF
-	-	TRBJ1-5	TRBV30	TGTGCCTGGAGTATACAGTACAATCAGCCCCAGCATTTT	CAWSIQYNQPQHF
-	-	TRBJ1-6	TRBV4-3	TGCGCCAGCAGCCAAGAAGGGGGAATCGGGTCACCCCTCCACTTT	CASSQEGGIGSPLHF
-	-	TRBJ1-1	TRBV7-9	TGTGCCAGCAGCTTAGGGCCGCTGAACACTGAAGCTTTCTTT	CASSLGPLNTEAFF
-	TRBD2	TRBJ2-3	TRBV5-4	TGTGCCAGCAGCTTAGGTGCGGGGGGGTTGTATACGCAGTATTTT	CASSLGAGGLYTQYF
-	TRBD1	TRBJ2-5	TRBV6-6	TGTGCCAGCAGTTACCCAGGGACAGGGAGAAGGCAGACCCAGTACTTC	CASSYPGTGRRQTQYF
-	TRBD1	TRBJ1-2	TRBV19	TGTGCCATCCTTGAAACAGGGGACTCACGGGGCTACACCTTC	CAILETGDSRGYTF
-	-	TRBJ2-1	TRBV12-5	TGTGCTAGTGGTTTCCTGACGGAGAGGTACAATGAGCAGTTCTTC	CASGFLTERYNEQFF
-	TRBD2	TRBJ2-5	TRBV28	TGTGCCAGCCGGGGGGGCCAAGAGACCCAGTACTTC	CASRGGQETQYF
-	-	TRBJ1-5	TRBV5-1	TGCGCCAGCAGAGGGACACCGGATCAGCCCCAGCATTTT	CASRGTPDQPQHF
-	TRBD2	TRBJ2-7	TRBV7-2	TGTGCCAGCAGCTCCCAAATCGGGGGGGTCTACGAGCAGTACTTC	CASSSQIGGVYEQYF
few	TRBD2	TRBJ2-5	TRBV5-1	TGCGCCAGCAGCTTGGAACCAGCGGGAGTGGAGACCCAGTACTTC	CASSLEPAGVETQYF
-	-	TRBJ2-7	TRBV5-5	TGTGCCAGCAACCCTGGCGGGGCCTACGAGCAGTACTTC	CASNPGGAYEQYF
-	TRBD1	TRBJ2-6	TRBV25-1	TGTGCCAGCAGTGAGCAGGGGGCGACTGGGGCCAACGTCCTGACTTTC	CASSEQGATGANVLTF
-	TRBD1	TRBJ2-5	TRBV19	TGTGCCAGTAGTATAGAACAGACAGGGAGCGAGACCCAGTACTTC	CASSIEQTGSETQYF
-	-	TRBJ1-6	TRBV11-1	TGTGCCAGCAGCTTAAATCCAGGCTATTCACCCCTCCACTTT	CASSLNPGYSPLHF